This T cell receptor beta chain comes out of a study of cytomegalovirus exposure and HLA in healthy donors. Worth noting for this clone: Its antigen is unidentified.

The V gene's germline CDR1 is SGDLS and CDR2 YYNGEE. The CDR3 is 14 residues long. Trimming took off 6 bases at V and 0 bases at J, with 13 bases between the two ends. In the PCR, 60 Vbeta and 13 Jbeta primers were used. Produced via immunoSEQ multiplex PCR; TCRdb's table is partial and in-frame only. This sample yields about 190,000 clones, of which 78% are seen a single time; less than 15% belongs to the top ten. Whole-study findings and limits: A later analysis reportedly found fewer N-insertions in an Asian-associated ancestry cluster than the approximately 670-donor mean. A later analysis reported that several of the most significant clusters appeared to be linked to common viral pathogens, among them Epstein-Barr virus.

Despite likely unrecorded immune exposures, the donors were nominally healthy at the time of sampling. The sample taken for sequencing was PBMCs. This chain connects TRBV9 to TRBJ2-7; possibly TRBD1 for D (6 bases). This sequence was found in a woman in her 30s in good health and CMV-seropositive. CDR3 in amino acids: CASNPTGLSYEQYF. DNA of the CDR3: TGTGCCAGCAACCCGACAGGTCTCTCCTACGAGCAGTACTTC. Full variable domain (outside the CDR3, taken from reference TRBV9 and TRBJ2-7): DSGVTQTPKHLITATGQRVTLRCSPRSGDLSVYWYQQSLDQGLQFLIQYYNGEERAKGNILERFSAQQFPDLHSELNLSSLELGDSALYFCASNPTGLSYEQYFGPGTRLTVT.